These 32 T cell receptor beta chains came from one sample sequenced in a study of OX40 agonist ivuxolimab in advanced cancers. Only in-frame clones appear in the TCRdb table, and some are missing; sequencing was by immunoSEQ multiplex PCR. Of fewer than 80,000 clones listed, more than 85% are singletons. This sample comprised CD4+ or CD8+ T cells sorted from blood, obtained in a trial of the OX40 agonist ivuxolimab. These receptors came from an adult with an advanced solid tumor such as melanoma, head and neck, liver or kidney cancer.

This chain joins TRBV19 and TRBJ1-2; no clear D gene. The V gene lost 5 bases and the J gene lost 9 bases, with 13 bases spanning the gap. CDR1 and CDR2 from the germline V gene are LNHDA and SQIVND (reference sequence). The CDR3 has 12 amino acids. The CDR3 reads CASSPSQRRYTF. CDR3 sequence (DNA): TGTGCCAGTAGTCCCAGCCAGAGGCGCTACACCTTC.

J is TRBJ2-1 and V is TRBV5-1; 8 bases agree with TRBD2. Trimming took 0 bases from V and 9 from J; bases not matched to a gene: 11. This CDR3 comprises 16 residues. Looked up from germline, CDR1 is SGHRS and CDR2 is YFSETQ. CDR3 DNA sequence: TGCGCCAGCAGCTTGGTTGCCGGGGGGGCCTCAAGTGAGCAGTTCTTC. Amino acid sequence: CASSLVAGGASSEQFF.

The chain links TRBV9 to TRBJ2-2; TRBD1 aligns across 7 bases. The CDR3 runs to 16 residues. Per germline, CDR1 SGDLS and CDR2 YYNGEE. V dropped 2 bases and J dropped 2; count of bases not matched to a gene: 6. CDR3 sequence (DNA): TGTGCCAGCAGCGTCCCGGGACAGCCTAACACCGGGGAGCTGTTTTTT. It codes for CASSVPGQPNTGELFF. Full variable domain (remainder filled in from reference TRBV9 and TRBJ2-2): DSGVTQTPKHLITATGQRVTLRCSPRSGDLSVYWYQQSLDQGLQFLIQYYNGEERAKGNILERFSAQQFPDLHSELNLSSLELGDSALYFCASSVPGQPNTGELFFGEGSRLTVL.

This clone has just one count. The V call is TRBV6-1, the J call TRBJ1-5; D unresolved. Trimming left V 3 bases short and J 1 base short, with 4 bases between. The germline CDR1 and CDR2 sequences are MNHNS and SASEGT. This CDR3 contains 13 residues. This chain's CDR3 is CASSDRSNQPQHF. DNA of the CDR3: TGTGCCAGCAGTGACAGGAGCAATCAGCCCCAGCATTTT.

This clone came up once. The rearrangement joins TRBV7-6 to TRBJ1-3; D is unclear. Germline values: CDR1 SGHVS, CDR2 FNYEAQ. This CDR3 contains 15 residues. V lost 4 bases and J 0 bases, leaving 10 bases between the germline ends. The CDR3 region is CASSSFVDSGNTIYF. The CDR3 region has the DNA TGTGCCAGCAGCTCCTTTGTGGACTCTGGAAACACCATATATTTT.

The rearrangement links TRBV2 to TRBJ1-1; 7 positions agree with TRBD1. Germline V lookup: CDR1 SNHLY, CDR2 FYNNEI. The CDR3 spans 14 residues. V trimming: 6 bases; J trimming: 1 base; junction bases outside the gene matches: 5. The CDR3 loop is CASRTGWGNTEAFF. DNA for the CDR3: TGTGCCAGCAGGACAGGGTGGGGGAACACTGAAGCTTTCTTT. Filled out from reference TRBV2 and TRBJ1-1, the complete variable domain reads EPEVTQTPSHQVTQMGQEVILRCVPISNHLYFYWYRQILGQKVEFLVSFYNNEISEKSEIFDDQFSVERPDGSNFTLKIRSTKLEDSAMYFCASRTGWGNTEAFFGQGTRLTVV.

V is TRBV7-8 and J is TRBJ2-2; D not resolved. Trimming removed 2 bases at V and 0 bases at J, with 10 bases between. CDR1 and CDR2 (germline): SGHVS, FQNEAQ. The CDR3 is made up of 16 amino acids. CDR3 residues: CASSLIDNTNTGELFF. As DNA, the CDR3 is TGTGCCAGCAGCTTAATTGACAACACGAACACCGGGGAGCTGTTTTTT. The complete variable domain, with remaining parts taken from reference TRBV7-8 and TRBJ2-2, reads GAGVSQSPRYKVAKRGQDVALRCDPISGHVSLFWYQQALGQGPEFLTYFQNEAQLDKSGLPSDRFFAERPEGSVSTLKIQRTQQEDSAVYLCASSLIDNTNTGELFFGEGSRLTVL.

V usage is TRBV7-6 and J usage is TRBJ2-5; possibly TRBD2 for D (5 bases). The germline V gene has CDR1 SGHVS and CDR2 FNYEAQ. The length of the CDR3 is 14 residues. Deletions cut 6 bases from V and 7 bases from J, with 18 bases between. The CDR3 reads CASRNSLAGRTQYF. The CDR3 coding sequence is TGTGCCAGCAGGAATAGCCTGGCGGGTCGGACCCAGTACTTC.

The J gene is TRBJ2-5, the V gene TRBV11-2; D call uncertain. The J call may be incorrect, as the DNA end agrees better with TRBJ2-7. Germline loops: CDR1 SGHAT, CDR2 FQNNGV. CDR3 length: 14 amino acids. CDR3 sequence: CASSPARSSYEQYF. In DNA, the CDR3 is TGTGCCAGCAGCCCTGCTAGGAGCTCCTACGAGCAGTACTTC.

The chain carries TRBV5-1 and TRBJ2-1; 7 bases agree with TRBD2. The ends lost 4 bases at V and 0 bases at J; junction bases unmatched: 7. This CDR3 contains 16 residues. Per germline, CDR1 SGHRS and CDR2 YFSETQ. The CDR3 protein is CASSDSLAASYNEQFF. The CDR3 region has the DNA TGCGCCAGCAGCGATTCCCTAGCGGCCTCCTACAATGAGCAGTTCTTC.

CDR3 DNA: TGTGCCAGCTCACAGGGGAGCGGCAATCAGCCCCAGCATTTT. This codes for CASSQGSGNQPQHF. The V and J genes are TRBV18 and TRBJ1-5; possible D gene TRBD1, 5 bases. This CDR3 has 14 residues. Trimming stripped 4 bases from V and 2 bases from J, with 9 bases between. Germline-derived CDR1 and CDR2 are KGHSH and LQKENI.

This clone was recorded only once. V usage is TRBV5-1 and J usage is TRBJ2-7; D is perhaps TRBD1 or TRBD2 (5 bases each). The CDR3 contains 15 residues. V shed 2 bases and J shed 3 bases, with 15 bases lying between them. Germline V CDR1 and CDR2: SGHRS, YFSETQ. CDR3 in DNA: TGCGCCAGCAGCTTAAGGGGAGACCAATTCTACGAGCAGTACTTC. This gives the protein CASSLRGDQFYEQYF.

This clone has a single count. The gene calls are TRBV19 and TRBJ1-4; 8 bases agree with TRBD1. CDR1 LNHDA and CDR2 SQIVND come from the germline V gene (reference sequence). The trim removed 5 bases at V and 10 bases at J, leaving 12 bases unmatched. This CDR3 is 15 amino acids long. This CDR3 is CASSRSSGGRGKLFF. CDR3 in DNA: TGTGCCAGTAGTCGCTCGTCAGGGGGCCGTGGAAAACTGTTTTTT.

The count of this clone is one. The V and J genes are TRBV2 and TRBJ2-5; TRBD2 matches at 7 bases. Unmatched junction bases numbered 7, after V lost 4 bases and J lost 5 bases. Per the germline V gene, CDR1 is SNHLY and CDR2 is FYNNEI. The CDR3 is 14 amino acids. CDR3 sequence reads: CASSVEGGSETQYF. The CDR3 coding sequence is TGTGCCAGCAGTGTGGAGGGAGGGTCGGAGACCCAGTACTTC.

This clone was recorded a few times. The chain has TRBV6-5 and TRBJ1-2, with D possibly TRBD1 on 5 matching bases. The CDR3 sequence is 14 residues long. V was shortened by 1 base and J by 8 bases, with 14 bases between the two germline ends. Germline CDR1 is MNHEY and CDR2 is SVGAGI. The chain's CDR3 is CASSYFQGAHGYTF. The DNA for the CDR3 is TGTGCCAGCAGTTACTTCCAGGGAGCCCACGGCTACACCTTC.

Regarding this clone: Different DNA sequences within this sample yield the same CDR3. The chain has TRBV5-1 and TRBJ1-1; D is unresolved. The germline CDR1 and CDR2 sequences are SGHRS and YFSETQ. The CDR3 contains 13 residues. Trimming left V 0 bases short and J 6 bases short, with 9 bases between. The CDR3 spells CASSLAGGSEAFF. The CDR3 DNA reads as TGCGCCAGCAGCTTGGCGGGTGGATCTGAAGCTTTCTTT.

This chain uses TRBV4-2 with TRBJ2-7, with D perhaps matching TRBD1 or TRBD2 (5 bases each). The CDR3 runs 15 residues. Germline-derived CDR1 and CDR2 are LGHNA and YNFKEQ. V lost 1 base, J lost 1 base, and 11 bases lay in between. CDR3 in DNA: TGTGCCAGCAGCCAAGCAGGGCGGGTGTCCTACGAGCAGTACTTC. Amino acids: CASSQAGRVSYEQYF.

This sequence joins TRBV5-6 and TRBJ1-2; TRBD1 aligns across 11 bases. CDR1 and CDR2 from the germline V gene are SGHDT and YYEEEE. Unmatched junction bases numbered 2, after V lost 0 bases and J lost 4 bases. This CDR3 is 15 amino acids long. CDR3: CASSLGDRGVYGYTF. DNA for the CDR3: TGTGCCAGCAGCTTGGGGGACAGGGGGGTCTATGGCTACACCTTC.

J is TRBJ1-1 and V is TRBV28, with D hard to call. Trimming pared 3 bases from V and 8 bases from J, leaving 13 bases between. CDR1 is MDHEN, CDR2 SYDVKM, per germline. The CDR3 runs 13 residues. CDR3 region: CASSLARDVEAFF. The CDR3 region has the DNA TGTGCCAGCAGTTTGGCGAGGGATGTCGAAGCTTTCTTT.

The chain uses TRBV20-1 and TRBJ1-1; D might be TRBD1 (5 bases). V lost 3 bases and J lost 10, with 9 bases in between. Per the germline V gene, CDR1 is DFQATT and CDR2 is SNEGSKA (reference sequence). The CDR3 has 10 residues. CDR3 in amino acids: CSARGVTAFF. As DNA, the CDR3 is TGCAGTGCTAGGGGGGTTACAGCTTTCTTT.

CDR3 residues: CASSWDSYNSPLHF. As DNA, the CDR3 is TGTGCCAGCTCCTGGGACAGCTATAATTCACCCCTCCACTTT. J is TRBJ1-6 and V is TRBV18, with TRBD1 identical over 7 bases. This CDR3 has 14 residues. The germline CDR1 and CDR2 sequences are KGHSH and LQKENI. Trimming cost V 6 bases and J 3 bases; bases outside gene matches: 2.

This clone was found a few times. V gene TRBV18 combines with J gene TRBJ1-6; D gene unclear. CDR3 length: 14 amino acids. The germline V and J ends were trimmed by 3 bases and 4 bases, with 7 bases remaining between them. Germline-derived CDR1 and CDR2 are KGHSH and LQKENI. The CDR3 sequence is CASSPGTYNSPLHF. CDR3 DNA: TGTGCCAGCTCACCTGGCACGTATAATTCACCCCTCCACTTT.

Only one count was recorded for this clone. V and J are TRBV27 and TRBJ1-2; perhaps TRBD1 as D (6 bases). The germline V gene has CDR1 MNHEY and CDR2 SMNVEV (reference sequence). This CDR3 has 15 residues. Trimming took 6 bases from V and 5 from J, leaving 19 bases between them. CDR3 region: CASSPRGASGYGYTF. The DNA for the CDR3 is TGTGCCAGCAGCCCACGGGGGGCGTCAGGTTATGGCTACACCTTC.

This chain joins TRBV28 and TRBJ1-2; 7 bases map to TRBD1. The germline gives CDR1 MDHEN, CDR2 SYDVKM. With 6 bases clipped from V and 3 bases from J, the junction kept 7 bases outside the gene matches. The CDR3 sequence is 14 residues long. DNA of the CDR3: TGTGCCAGCAGAGTTGGAGGGGGCGACTATGGCTACACCTTC. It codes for CASRVGGGDYGYTF.

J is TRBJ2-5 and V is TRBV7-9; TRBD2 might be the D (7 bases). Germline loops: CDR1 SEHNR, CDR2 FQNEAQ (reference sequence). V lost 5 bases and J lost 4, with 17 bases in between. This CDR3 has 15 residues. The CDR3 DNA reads TGTGCCAGCAGCCCCTGGGGGGGGCCGGGAGAGACCCAGTACTTC. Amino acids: CASSPWGGPGETQYF.

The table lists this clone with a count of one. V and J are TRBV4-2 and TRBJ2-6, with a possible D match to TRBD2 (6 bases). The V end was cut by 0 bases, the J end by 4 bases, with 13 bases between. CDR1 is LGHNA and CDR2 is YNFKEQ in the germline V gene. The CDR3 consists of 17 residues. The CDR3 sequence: CASSQDPGGSGANVLTF. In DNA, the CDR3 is TGTGCCAGCAGCCAAGATCCCGGAGGGTCAGGGGCCAACGTCCTGACTTTC.

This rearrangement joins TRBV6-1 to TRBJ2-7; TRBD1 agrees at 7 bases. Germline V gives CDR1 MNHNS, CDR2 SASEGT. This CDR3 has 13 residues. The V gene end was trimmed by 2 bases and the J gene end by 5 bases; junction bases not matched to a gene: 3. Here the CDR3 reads CASSERQGNEQYF. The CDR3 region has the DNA TGTGCCAGCAGTGAAAGACAGGGAAACGAGCAGTACTTC.

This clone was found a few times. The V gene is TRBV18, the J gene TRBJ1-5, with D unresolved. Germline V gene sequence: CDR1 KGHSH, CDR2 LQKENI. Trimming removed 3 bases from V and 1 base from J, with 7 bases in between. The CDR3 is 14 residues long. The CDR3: CASSPAVSNQPQHF. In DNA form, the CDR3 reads TGTGCCAGCTCACCGGCCGTAAGCAATCAGCCCCAGCATTTT.

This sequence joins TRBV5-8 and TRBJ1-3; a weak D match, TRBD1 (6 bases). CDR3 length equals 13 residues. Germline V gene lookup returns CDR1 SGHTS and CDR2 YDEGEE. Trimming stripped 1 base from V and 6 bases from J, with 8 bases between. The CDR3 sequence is CASSLRGANTIYF. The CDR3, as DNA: TGTGCCAGCAGCTTGAGGGGGGCAAACACCATATATTTT.

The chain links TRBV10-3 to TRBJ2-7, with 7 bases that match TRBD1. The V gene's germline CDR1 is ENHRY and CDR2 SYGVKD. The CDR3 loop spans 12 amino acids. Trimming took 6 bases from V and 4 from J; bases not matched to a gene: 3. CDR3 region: CAISRQGYEQYF. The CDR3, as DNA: TGTGCCATCAGCCGACAGGGATACGAGCAGTACTTC.

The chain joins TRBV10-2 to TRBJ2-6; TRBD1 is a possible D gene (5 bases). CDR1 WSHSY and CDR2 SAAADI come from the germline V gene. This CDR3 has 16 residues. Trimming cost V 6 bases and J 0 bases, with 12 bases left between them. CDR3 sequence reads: CASSLTGPSGANVLTF. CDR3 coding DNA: TGCGCCAGCAGCCTAACAGGACCCTCTGGGGCCAACGTCCTGACTTTC.

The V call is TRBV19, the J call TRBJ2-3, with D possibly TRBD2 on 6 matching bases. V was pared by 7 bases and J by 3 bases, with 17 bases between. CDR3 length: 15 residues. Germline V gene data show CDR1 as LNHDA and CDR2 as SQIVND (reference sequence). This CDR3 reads CASNTRRAGTDTQYF. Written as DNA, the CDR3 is TGTGCCAGTAACACGAGGAGGGCCGGGACAGATACGCAGTATTTT.